This TCR beta chain was retrieved from a study of blood T cell repertoires in COVID-19 (dated by TCRdb to 2018 to 2020). With regard to the full study: Samples from collaborators originated in the United States, Italy and Spain and spanned both the acute and convalescent phases of COVID-19. The prospective study material was composed of cDNA or gDNA derived from T cells, B-cell-depleted T cells, or PBMCs. Deeply sampled blood TCRbeta repertoires from subjects exposed to, actively infected with, or recovered from COVID-19 were included in the dataset. The repertoires were made available in a free public database intended to serve as a resource for research on the immune response to SARS-CoV-2. The samples were drawn from two sources: the first 160 participants of the ongoing ImmuneRACE study, and some 1,300 subjects contributed by 6 global collaborators. The sample metadata nearly always contained a de-identified subject ID, COVID-19 status, age in years and sex. Where available, HLA class I and class II types were obtained from metadata supplied by the sample provider rather than from assay-based typing.

Collaborating institutions collected whole blood in K2EDTA tubes following their own protocols. For TCRbeta analysis, collaborator samples were shipped as frozen whole blood, as isolated PBMCs, or as DNA extracted from either sample type. The immunoSEQ Assay, a bias-controlled multiplex PCR, was used to amplify TCRbeta CDR3 regions from genomic DNA. The study's own analysis went as follows. Within the assay, amplification of reference gene primers was used to estimate how many nucleated cells each sample contained. To quantify the absolute abundance of each unique TCRbeta CDR3 rearrangement, sequence reads were collapsed and filtered. For each sample, productive Simpson clonality was calculated as the square root of Simpson's diversity index over productive rearrangements. The table comes from immuneACCESS by way of TCRdb, which keeps in-frame sequences with V and J called. Part of the clones is missing from these tables; in studies checked, under half for an unresolved V gene and the rest for unknown reasons. The DNA was the basis for D and trimming; V, J and clone size are from that table. Across this sample there are 56,000 or so clones, with under 90% seen only once. Around 28% of the sample goes to the ten largest clones.

This clone showed up just once. This receptor's antigen is unknown. The sample holds no much larger clone one base away, and base qualities are not on file. Results the study describes overall, beyond this receptor: How much clinical and demographic metadata was included differed by source and by participant, and the metadata was provided uncurated.

From the cysteine through the phenylalanine, the CDR3 covers 15 amino acids. Only the CDR3 region is kept as DNA, spanning 45 bases read in frame from base 1. V is trimmed back by 4 bases and J by 3 bases, and the junction contains 8 bases that no gene match accounts for. According to the germline V gene, CDR1 reads SGDLS and CDR2 reads YYNGEE. This sequence originates from a human donor in a cohort sampled during active COVID-19. Sequenced material: peripheral blood. The chain employs TRBV9 and TRBJ2-5; TRBD2 fits 8 bases in the junction. The CDR3 reads as follows: CASSPMIAGKETQYF. The DNA reads as follows: TGTGCCAGCAGCCCGATGATAGCGGGGAAAGAGACCCAGTACTTC.